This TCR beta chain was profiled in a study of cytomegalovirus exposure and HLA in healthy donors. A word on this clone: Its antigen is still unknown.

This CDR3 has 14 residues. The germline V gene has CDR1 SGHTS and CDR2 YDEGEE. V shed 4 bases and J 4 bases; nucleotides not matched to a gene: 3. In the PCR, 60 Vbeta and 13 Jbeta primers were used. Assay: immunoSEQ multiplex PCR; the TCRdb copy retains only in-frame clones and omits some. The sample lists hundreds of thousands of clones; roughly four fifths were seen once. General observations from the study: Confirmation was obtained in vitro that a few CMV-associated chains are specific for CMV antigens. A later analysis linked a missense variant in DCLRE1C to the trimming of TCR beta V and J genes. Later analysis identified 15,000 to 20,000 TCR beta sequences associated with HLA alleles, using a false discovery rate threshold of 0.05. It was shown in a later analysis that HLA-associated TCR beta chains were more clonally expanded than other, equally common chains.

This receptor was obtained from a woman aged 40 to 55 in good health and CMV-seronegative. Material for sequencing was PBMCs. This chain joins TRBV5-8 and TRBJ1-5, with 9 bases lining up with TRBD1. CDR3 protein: CASSLGTGNQPQHF. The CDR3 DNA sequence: TGTGCCAGCAGCCTGGGGACAGGGAATCAGCCCCAGCATTTT.